This T cell receptor beta chain stems from a study of regulatory T cells in long-lasting Graves disease. Study-level background: For under 3 months, newly diagnosed Graves' patients had been taking antithyroid drugs.

Building the TCR beta libraries relied on iRepertoire HTBI primers, and CDR3 regions underwent Arm-PCR. From the multiplex PCR reads, TCRdb called clonotypes with MiXCR, one entry per CDR3 protein. The sample includes around 230,000 distinct CDR3 sequences, about 18% of them seen just once. Overall study results and limits: It was peripheral blood alone, not thyroid tissue, that was studied.

Documented time point: newly diagnosed GD, antithyroid drugs for less than 3 months. After RNA was extracted from PBMCs, the TCR library was made from it. CDR3 length: 13 residues. The V gene end was trimmed by 0 bases and the J gene end by 8 bases; junction bases not matched to a gene: 6. CDR1 and CDR2 from the germline V gene are DFQATT and SNEGSKA (reference sequence). This clonotype was recorded many times. What it recognizes is unknown. This TCR was sampled from a female donor with Graves disease. This chain links TRBV20-1 with TRBJ1-2; 7 nucleotides line up with TRBD1. Sample: peripheral blood mononuclear cells (PBMCs), taken at new diagnosis, from a patient treated with antithyroid drugs. The CDR3 loop reads CSARDLVGGGYTF. The CDR3, as DNA: TGCAGTGCTAGAGATTTGGTAGGGGGCGGCTACACCTTC.